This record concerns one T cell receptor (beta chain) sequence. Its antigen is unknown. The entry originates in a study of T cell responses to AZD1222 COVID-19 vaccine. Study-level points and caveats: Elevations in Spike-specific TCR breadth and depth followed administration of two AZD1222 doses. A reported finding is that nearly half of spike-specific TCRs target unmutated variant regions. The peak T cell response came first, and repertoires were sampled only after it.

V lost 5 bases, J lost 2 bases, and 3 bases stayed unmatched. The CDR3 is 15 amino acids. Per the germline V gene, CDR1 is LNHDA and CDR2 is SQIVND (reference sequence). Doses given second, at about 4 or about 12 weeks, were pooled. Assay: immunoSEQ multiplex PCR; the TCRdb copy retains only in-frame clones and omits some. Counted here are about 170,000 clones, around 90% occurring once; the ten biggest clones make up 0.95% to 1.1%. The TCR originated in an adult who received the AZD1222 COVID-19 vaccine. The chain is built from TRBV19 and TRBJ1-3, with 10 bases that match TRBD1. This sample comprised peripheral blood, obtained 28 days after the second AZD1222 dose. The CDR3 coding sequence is TGTGCCAGTAGTCCCGGACAGGGGGCTGGAAACACCATATATTTT. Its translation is CASSPGQGAGNTIYF.